Presented here are 19 T cell receptor beta chains from one specimen sequenced in a study of OX40 agonist ivuxolimab in advanced cancers. Method: immunoSEQ multiplex PCR; TCRdb's copy keeps in-frame clones and lacks some. The sample lists tens of thousands of clones; around 90% were seen once. The sequencing here drew on CD4+ or CD8+ T cells sorted from blood, taken in a trial of the OX40 agonist ivuxolimab. These receptors originate from an adult with an advanced solid tumor such as melanoma, head and neck, liver or kidney cancer.

The table lists this clone with a count of one. This rearrangement joins TRBV9 to TRBJ2-1; D is ambiguous. Germline V lookup: CDR1 SGDLS, CDR2 YYNGEE. The V end lost 0 bases, the J end lost 12 bases, and 16 bases lay between the germline ends. The CDR3 is 14 amino acids. The CDR3 DNA reads TGTGCCAGCAGCGTAGAGACCTCGATGTCGGGGCAGTTCTTC. Protein product: CASSVETSMSGQFF.

This clone appeared once. This chain links TRBV9 with TRBJ2-2; D might be TRBD2 (6 bases). There are 14 residues in the CDR3. The V end was cut by 0 bases, the J end by 4 bases, with 7 bases between. Germline CDR1 and CDR2: SGDLS and YYNGEE. The CDR3 nucleotides are TGTGCCAGCAGCGTAGTCGGGGGCACCGGGGAGCTGTTTTTT. Translation gives CASSVVGGTGELFF.

V usage is TRBV5-6 and J usage is TRBJ2-2; D unresolved. The CDR3 has 14 residues. V gave up 2 bases and J gave up 1 base, with 6 bases separating them. The germline V gene has CDR1 SGHDT and CDR2 YYEEEE. The CDR3 reads CASSLGLNTGELFF. CDR3 in DNA: TGTGCCAGCAGCTTAGGATTGAACACCGGGGAGCTGTTTTTT.

The chain employs TRBV9 and TRBJ2-7; 7 bases fit TRBD1. V lost 1 base and J lost 7; bases outside the gene matches: 5. Germline V gene lookup returns CDR1 SGDLS and CDR2 YYNGEE. CDR3 length: 13 amino acids. CDR3 sequence: CASSVSTGAEQYF. In nucleotides, the CDR3 is TGTGCCAGCAGCGTAAGCACAGGGGCGGAGCAGTACTTC.

This chain connects TRBV7-9 to TRBJ1-1, with D possibly matching TRBD1 (6 bases). Germline V gives CDR1 SEHNR, CDR2 FQNEAQ (reference sequence). V was shortened by 5 bases and J by 3 bases, with 19 bases between the two germline ends. This CDR3 has 16 amino acids. The CDR3 DNA is TGTGCCAGCAGCCGCCCGAGGGGGAGTTCGGACACTGAAGCTTTCTTT. Amino acids: CASSRPRGSSDTEAFF.

DNA of the CDR3: TGTGCCAGCCTCGGGACAGGGGTCTCCTACGAGCAGTACTTC. This codes for CASLGTGVSYEQYF. The rearrangement links TRBV28 to TRBJ2-7; 10 bases map to TRBD1. The CDR3 is 14 amino acids. Germline CDR1 is MDHEN and CDR2 is SYDVKM. J lost 0 bases, V lost 8 bases, and 4 bases had no gene match.

The chain recombines TRBV14 with TRBJ2-5; the D is unclear. CDR3 length equals 13 residues. The V end lost 1 base, the J end lost 4 bases, and 7 bases lay between the germline ends. CDR1 and CDR2 (germline): SGHDN, FVKESK. The DNA for the CDR3 is TGTGCCAGCAGCCAAGTTGAAATAGAGACCCAGTACTTC. Its translation: CASSQVEIETQYF.

The chain recombines TRBV18 with TRBJ2-5; D might be TRBD2 (5 bases). The J call is uncertain, as TRBJ2-7 better fits the DNA end. The CDR3 has 13 residues. Germline V gene lookup returns CDR1 KGHSH and CDR2 LQKENI. CDR3 coding DNA: TGTGCCAGCTCACGAGAGGGCTCCTACGAGCAGTACTTC. It encodes CASSREGSYEQYF.

As regards this clone: One end of the junction is discordant with germline, which a read error may explain. The V call is TRBV28, the J call TRBJ1-2; 10 bases agree with TRBD1. Germline-derived CDR1 and CDR2 are MDHEN and SYDVKM. The CDR3 has 16 residues. CDR3 sequence reads: CASSRTGTGVSGRFAF. In DNA, the CDR3 is TGTGCCAGCAGTCGCACCGGGACAGGGGTCTCGGGGCGGTTTGCATTC.

V is TRBV28 and J is TRBJ1-4, with 11 nucleotides matching TRBD1. J gave up 5 bases and V 4 bases, and 3 bases lay outside the gene matches. There are 15 residues in the CDR3. Germline V gene sequence: CDR1 MDHEN, CDR2 SYDVKM. The CDR3 here is CASSSWTGGNEKLFF. DNA of the CDR3: TGTGCCAGCAGTTCGTGGACAGGGGGCAATGAAAAACTGTTTTTT.

The chain carries TRBV11-3 and TRBJ2-7; 7 positions match TRBD1. The CDR3 has 14 amino acids. Trimming removed 5 bases from V and 1 base from J; junction bases left unmatched: 5. The germline gives CDR1 SGHNT, CDR2 YENEEA. The CDR3 region is CASSPSGGSYEQYF. DNA of the CDR3: TGTGCCAGCAGCCCCTCAGGGGGTTCCTACGAGCAGTACTTC.

This sequence joins TRBV18 and TRBJ1-5; D may be TRBD1 (6 bases). Between the trimmed V and J ends, which lost 6 bases and 2 bases, there was a span of 11 bases. The germline CDR1 and CDR2 sequences are KGHSH and LQKENI. The CDR3 consists of 14 residues. CDR3 bases: TGTGCCAGCTCTCCCAGGACAGGCAATCAGCCCCAGCATTTT. Its translation is CASSPRTGNQPQHF.

The chain employs TRBV2 and TRBJ1-5; D remains unclear. The CDR3 has 15 amino acids. CDR1 and CDR2 (germline): SNHLY, FYNNEI. Trimming cost V 7 bases and J 4 bases, with 17 bases left between them. CDR3 amino acids: CASTPEPGRNQPQHF. CDR3 bases: TGTGCCAGCACCCCTGAGCCAGGCCGTAATCAGCCCCAGCATTTT.

This rearrangement joins TRBV28 to TRBJ1-5, with D perhaps TRBD1 (5 bases). V was trimmed by 4 bases and J by 4 bases, leaving 23 bases between them. The germline V gene encodes CDR1 MDHEN and CDR2 SYDVKM. CDR3 length: 18 amino acids. The CDR3 DNA sequence: TGTGCCAGCAGTTCCACCTCCATCGGGGCAAGGTTTAATCAGCCCCAGCATTTT. Amino acids: CASSSTSIGARFNQPQHF.

This chain joins TRBV19 and TRBJ1-5; D not certain. Germline V gives CDR1 LNHDA, CDR2 SQIVND (reference sequence). The CDR3 sequence is 12 residues long. Trimming removed 6 bases from V and 7 bases from J, with 10 bases in between. In DNA, the CDR3 is TGTGCCAGTAGCCCACCCTACCAGCCCCAGCATTTT. Its protein is CASSPPYQPQHF.

V and J are TRBV5-1 and TRBJ1-3, with D unresolved. The germline V gene encodes CDR1 SGHRS and CDR2 YFSETQ. There are 16 residues in the CDR3. V shed 2 bases and J shed 0 bases, with 12 bases lying between them. The DNA of the CDR3 is TGCGCCAGCAGCTTTGGACCTACCAACTCTGGAAACACCATATATTTT. Translating gives CASSFGPTNSGNTIYF.

The chain joins TRBV29-1 to TRBJ2-1; no reliable D call. Germline-derived CDR1 and CDR2 are SQVTM and ANQGSEA. V lost 4 bases and J 15 bases, leaving 7 bases between the germline ends. The length of the CDR3 is 8 residues. Here the CDR3 reads CSVGDGFF. DNA for the CDR3: TGCAGCGTTGGTGATGGGTTCTTC.

This clone was counted a few times. For the CDR3, the DNA is TGTGCCAGCTCACCACAAGAGGGACGGACTGAAGCTTTCTTT. Translating it yields CASSPQEGRTEAFF. The gene calls are TRBV18 and TRBJ1-1; a possible D gene is TRBD1 (5 bases). V lost 1 base to trimming and J lost 5 bases, with 11 bases between them. CDR1 and CDR2 from the germline V gene are KGHSH and LQKENI. The CDR3 has 14 residues.

This clone was found once. The V and J genes are TRBV6-5 and TRBJ1-4, with 11 bases matching TRBD1. V gave up 6 bases and J gave up 10 bases; unmatched junction bases: 7. This CDR3 contains 14 residues. Germline lookup yields CDR1 MNHEY and CDR2 SVGAGI. CDR3 sequence (DNA): TGTGCCAGCAGAGTGGACAGGGGGCGAGGAAAACTGTTTTTT. It is translated as CASRVDRGRGKLFF.